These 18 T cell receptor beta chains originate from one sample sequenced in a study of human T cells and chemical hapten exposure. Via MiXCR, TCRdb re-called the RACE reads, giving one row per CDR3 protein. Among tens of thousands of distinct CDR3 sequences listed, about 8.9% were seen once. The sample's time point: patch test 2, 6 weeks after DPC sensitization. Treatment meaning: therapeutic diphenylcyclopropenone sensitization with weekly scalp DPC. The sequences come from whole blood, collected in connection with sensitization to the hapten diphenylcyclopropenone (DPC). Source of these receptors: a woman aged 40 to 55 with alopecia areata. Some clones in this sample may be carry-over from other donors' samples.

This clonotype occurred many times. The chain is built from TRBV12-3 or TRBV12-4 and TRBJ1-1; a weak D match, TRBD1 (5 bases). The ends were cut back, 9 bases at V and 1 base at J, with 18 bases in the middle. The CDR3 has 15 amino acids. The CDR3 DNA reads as TGTGCCAGTCGGACAAGGGTTTCTTCGAACACTGAAGCTTTCTTT. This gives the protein CASRTRVSSNTEAFF.

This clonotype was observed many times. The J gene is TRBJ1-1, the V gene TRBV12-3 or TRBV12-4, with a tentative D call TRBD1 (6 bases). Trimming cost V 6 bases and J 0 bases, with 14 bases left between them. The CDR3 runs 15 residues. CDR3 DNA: TGTGCCAGCAGGGACAGTTCTTATTTGAACACTGAAGCTTTCTTT. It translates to CASRDSSYLNTEAFF.

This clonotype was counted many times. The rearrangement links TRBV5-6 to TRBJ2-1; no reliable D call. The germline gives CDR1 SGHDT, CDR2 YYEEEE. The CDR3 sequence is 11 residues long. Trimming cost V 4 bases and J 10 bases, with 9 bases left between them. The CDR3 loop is CASSARREQFF. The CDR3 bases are TGTGCCAGCAGCGCAAGACGAGAGCAGTTCTTC.

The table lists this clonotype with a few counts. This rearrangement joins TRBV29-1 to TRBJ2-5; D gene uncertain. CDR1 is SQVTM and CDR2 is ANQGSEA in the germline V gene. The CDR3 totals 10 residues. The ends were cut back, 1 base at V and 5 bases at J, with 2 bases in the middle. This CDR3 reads CSVEAETQYF. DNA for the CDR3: TGCAGCGTTGAAGCCGAGACCCAGTACTTC.

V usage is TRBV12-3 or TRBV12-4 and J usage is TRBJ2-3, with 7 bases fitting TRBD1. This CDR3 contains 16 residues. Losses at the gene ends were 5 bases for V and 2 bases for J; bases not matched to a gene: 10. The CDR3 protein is CASSLLGQADTDTQYF. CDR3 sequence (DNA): TGTGCCAGCAGTCTCCTCGGACAGGCTGACACAGATACGCAGTATTTT.

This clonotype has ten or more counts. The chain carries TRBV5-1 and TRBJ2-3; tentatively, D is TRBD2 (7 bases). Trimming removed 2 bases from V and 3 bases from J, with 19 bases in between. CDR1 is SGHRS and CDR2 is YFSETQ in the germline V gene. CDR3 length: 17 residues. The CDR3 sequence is CASSLSPSAGATDTQYF. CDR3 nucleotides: TGCGCCAGCAGCTTATCCCCATCGGCGGGGGCTACAGATACGCAGTATTTT. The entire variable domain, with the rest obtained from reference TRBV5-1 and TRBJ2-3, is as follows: KAGVTQTPRYLIKTRGQQVTLSCSPISGHRSVSWYQQTPGQGLQFLFEYFSETQRNKGNFPGRFSGRQFSNSRSEMNVSTLELGDSALYLCASSLSPSAGATDTQYFGPGTRLTVL.

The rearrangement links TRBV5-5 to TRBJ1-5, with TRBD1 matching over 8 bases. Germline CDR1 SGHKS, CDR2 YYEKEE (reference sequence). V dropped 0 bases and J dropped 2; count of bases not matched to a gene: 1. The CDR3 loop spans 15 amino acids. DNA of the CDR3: TGTGCCAGCAGCTTGGGGACAGGGCGCAATCAGCCCCAGCATTTT. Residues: CASSLGTGRNQPQHF.

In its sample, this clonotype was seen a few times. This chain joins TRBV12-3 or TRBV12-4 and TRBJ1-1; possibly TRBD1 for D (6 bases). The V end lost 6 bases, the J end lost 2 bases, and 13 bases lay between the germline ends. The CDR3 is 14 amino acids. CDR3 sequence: CASSRRGTNTEAFF. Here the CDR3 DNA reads TGTGCCAGCAGCCGAAGGGGGACAAACACTGAAGCTTTCTTT.

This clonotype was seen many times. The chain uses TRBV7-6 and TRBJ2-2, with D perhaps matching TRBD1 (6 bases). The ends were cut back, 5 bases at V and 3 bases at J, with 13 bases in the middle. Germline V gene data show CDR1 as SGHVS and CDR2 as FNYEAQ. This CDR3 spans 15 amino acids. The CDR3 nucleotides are TGTGCCAGCAGCAACTCCGGGACACACACCGGGGAGCTGTTTTTT. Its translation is CASSNSGTHTGELFF.

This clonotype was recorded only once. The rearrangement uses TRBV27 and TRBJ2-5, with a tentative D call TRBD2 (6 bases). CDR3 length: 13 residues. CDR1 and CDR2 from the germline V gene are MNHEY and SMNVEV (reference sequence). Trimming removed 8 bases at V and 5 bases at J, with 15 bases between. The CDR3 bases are TGTGCCAGCGCACTGGCCCGGGGGGAGACCCAGTACTTC. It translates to CASALARGETQYF.

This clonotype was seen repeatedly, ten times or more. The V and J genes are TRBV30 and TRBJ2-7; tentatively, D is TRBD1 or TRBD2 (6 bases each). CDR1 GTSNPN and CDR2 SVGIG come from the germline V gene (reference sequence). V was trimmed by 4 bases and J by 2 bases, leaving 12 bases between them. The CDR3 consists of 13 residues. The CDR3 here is CAWTEGEPYEQYF. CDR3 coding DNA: TGTGCCTGGACGGAGGGGGAACCCTACGAGCAGTACTTC.

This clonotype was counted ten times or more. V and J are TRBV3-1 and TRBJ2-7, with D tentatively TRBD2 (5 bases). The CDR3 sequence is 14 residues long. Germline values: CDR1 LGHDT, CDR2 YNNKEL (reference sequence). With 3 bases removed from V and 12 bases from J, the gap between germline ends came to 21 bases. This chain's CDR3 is CASSHVGLEAEVYF. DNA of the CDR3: TGTGCCAGCAGCCATGTCGGACTGGAAGCGGAGGTGTACTTC.

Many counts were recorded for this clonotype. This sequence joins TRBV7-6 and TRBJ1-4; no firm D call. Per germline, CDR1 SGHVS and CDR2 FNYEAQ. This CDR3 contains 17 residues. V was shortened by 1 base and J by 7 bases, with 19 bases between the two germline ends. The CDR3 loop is CASSLVLGLAEGEKLFF. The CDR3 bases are TGTGCCAGCAGCTTAGTTCTAGGCTTGGCTGAGGGTGAAAAACTGTTTTTT.

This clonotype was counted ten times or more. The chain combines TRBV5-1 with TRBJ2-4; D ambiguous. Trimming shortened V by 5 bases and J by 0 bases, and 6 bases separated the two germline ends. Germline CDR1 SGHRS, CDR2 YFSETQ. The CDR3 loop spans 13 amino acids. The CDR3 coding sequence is TGCGCCAGCAGGAGGTTAGCCAAAAACATTCAGTACTTC. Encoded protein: CASRRLAKNIQYF. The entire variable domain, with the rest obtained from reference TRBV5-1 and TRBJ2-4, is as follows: KAGVTQTPRYLIKTRGQQVTLSCSPISGHRSVSWYQQTPGQGLQFLFEYFSETQRNKGNFPGRFSGRQFSNSRSEMNVSTLELGDSALYLCASRRLAKNIQYFGAGTRLSVL.

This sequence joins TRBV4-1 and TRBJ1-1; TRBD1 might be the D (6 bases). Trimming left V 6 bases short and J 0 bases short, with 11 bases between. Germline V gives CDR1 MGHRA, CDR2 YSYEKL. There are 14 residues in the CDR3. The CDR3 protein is CASRETGLNTEAFF. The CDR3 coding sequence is TGCGCCAGCAGGGAGACAGGCCTGAACACTGAAGCTTTCTTT.

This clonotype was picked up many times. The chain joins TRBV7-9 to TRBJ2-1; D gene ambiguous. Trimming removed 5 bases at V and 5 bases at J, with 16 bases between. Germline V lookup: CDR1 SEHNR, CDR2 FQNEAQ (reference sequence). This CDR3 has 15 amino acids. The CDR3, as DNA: TGTGCCAGCAGCAAGCGACCGACGACCCACAATGAGCAGTTCTTC. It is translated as CASSKRPTTHNEQFF.

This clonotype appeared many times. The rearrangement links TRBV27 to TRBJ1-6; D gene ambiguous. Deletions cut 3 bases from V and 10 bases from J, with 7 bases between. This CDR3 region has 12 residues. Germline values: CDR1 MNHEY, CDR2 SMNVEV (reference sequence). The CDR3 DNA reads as TGTGCCAGCAGTTTGGGCGGATCACCCCTCCACTTT. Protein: CASSLGGSPLHF.

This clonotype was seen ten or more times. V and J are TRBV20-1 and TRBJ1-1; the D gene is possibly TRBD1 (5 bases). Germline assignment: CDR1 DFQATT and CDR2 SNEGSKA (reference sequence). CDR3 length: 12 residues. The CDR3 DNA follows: TGCAGCCTCATGGGGGGGAACACTGAAGCTTTCTTT. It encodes CSLMGGNTEAFF.